Shown below are 18 T cell receptor beta chains from a single sample sequenced in a study of cytomegalovirus exposure and HLA in healthy donors. In the PCR, 60 Vbeta and 13 Jbeta primers were used. The assay was immunoSEQ multiplex PCR, and TCRdb's table has in-frame clones only and misses some. The table includes around 150,000 clones, more than 75% detected once. The specimen was PBMCs. The receptors come from a male donor in good health and CMV-seronegative.

This clone has just a few counts. The chain is built from TRBV5-6 and TRBJ2-7; D unclear. This CDR3 region has 14 residues. V was clipped by 0 bases and J by 2 bases, with 9 bases between them. CDR1 and CDR2 from the germline V gene are SGHDT and YYEEEE. Here the CDR3 DNA reads TGTGCCAGCAGCTTGGGGGCAGCAACCTACGAGCAGTACTTC. Its translation is CASSLGAATYEQYF.

The rearrangement uses TRBV7-9 and TRBJ1-6, with 8 bases aligning to TRBD1. The CDR3 is 15 residues long. Germline trimming cut 5 bases from V and 8 bases from J; bases unmatched to any gene: 8. Germline-derived CDR1 and CDR2 are SEHNR and FQNEAQ (reference sequence). CDR3 bases: TGTGCCAGCAGCCTTAGCAGGGGGCGGGATTCACCCCTCCACTTT. Its protein product is CASSLSRGRDSPLHF.

Only a few counts were recorded for this clone. V gene TRBV5-1 combines with J gene TRBJ2-7; D unresolved. The CDR3 totals 14 residues. Between the trimmed V and J ends, which lost 0 bases and 0 bases, there was a span of 7 bases. Per the germline V gene, CDR1 is SGHRS and CDR2 is YFSETQ. The CDR3 protein is CASSLARSSYEQYF. CDR3 coding DNA: TGCGCCAGCAGCTTGGCGAGAAGCTCCTACGAGCAGTACTTC.

V usage is TRBV29-1 and J usage is TRBJ1-5; 9 nucleotides agree with TRBD1. The germline V gene encodes CDR1 SQVTM and CDR2 ANQGSEA. The CDR3 is 13 amino acids. The J segment lost 6 bases and the V segment lost 6 bases, leaving 6 bases of the junction unmatched. The CDR3 DNA sequence: TGCAGCGTCATGACAGGGGGGGGTCAGCCCCAGCATTTT. Amino acids: CSVMTGGGQPQHF.

This chain joins TRBV5-8 and TRBJ2-3; TRBD2 aligns across 7 bases. Germline loops: CDR1 SGHTS, CDR2 YDEGEE. This CDR3 contains 15 residues. The V gene end was trimmed by 5 bases and the J gene end by 2 bases; junction bases not matched to a gene: 8. The CDR3 bases are TGTGCCAGCAGATTCCGGGACTATACCACAGATACGCAGTATTTT. It is translated as CASRFRDYTTDTQYF.

The chain links TRBV4-3 to TRBJ2-3, with a weak D call TRBD2 (6 bases). Trimming took 0 bases from V and 0 from J, leaving 19 bases between them. This CDR3 region has 19 residues. The germline V gene has CDR1 LGHNA and CDR2 YSLEER. CDR3 DNA: TGCGCCAGCAGCCAAGATTGGGATGGAGGGGCATTTAGCACAGATACGCAGTATTTT. This encodes CASSQDWDGGAFSTDTQYF.

The V gene is TRBV2, the J gene TRBJ2-3; 8 bases agree with TRBD1. J was trimmed by 2 bases and V by 6 bases; bases with no gene match: 4. CDR1 and CDR2 from the germline V gene are SNHLY and FYNNEI. This CDR3 contains 14 residues. CDR3 sequence: CASRGTGSTDTQYF. CDR3 nucleotide sequence: TGTGCCAGCAGAGGGACAGGTTCCACAGATACGCAGTATTTT.

The chain uses TRBV6-6 and TRBJ1-1; the match to TRBD1 covers 8 bases. CDR3 length equals 15 residues. Germline V gene lookup returns CDR1 MNHNY and CDR2 SVGAGI (reference sequence). After removal of 6 bases from V and 3 bases from J, the junction contained 9 bases not matched to a gene. In DNA, the CDR3 is TGTGCCAGCAGGGATTCACAGGGGGTGGACACTGAAGCTTTCTTT. It is translated as CASRDSQGVDTEAFF.

The chain couples TRBV9 to TRBJ1-5; D ambiguous. CDR3 length equals 15 residues. Germline loops: CDR1 SGDLS, CDR2 YYNGEE. Trimming cost V 0 bases and J 0 bases, with 7 bases left between them. This CDR3 reads CASSVAAASNQPQHF. The CDR3 DNA reads as TGTGCCAGCAGCGTAGCGGCGGCTAGCAATCAGCCCCAGCATTTT.

The chain links TRBV19 to TRBJ2-5, with D possibly matching TRBD2 (5 bases). CDR3 size: 15 residues. Germline CDR1 reads LNHDA; CDR2 reads SQIVND (reference sequence). The germline V and J ends were trimmed by 3 bases and 1 base, with 12 bases remaining between them. CDR3 sequence: CASSIGGRSQETQYF. The CDR3 DNA reads as TGTGCCAGTAGTATTGGAGGCAGAAGCCAAGAGACCCAGTACTTC. Together with reference TRBV19 and TRBJ2-5, the CDR3 gives the full variable domain: DGGITQSPKYLFRKEGQNVTLSCEQNLNHDAMYWYRQDPGQGLRLIYYSQIVNDFQKGDIAEGYSVSREKKESFPLTVTSAQKNPTAFYLCASSIGGRSQETQYFGPGTRLLVL.

This chain joins TRBV27 and TRBJ2-7; TRBD1 might be the D (6 bases). V lost 0 bases and J 0 bases, leaving 15 bases between the germline ends. The length of the CDR3 is 17 residues. Germline V gene data show CDR1 as MNHEY and CDR2 as SMNVEV (reference sequence). CDR3 region: CASSLSPRQVSSYEQYF. In DNA form, the CDR3 reads TGTGCCAGCAGTTTATCCCCCAGACAGGTGAGCTCCTACGAGCAGTACTTC.

The chain carries TRBV4-1 and TRBJ2-7; 7 positions match TRBD2. Trimming took 1 base from V and 5 from J; bases not matched to a gene: 5. Germline V lookup: CDR1 MGHRA, CDR2 YSYEKL. The CDR3 consists of 14 residues. The CDR3 DNA follows: TGCGCCAGCAGCCAAGCACTAGCGCTGCACGAGCAGTACTTC. This sequence encodes CASSQALALHEQYF.

The chain has TRBV19 and TRBJ2-6; 7 bases agree with TRBD1. The germline V gene has CDR1 LNHDA and CDR2 SQIVND (reference sequence). The V and J ends lost 5 bases and 0 bases, in that order; junction bases with no gene match: 10. There are 18 residues in the CDR3. The CDR3 DNA is TGTGCCAGTAGTCTACAGGGGCTATCGCTCTCTGGGGCCAACGTCCTGACTTTC. Translation: CASSLQGLSLSGANVLTF.

In its sample, this clone was seen once. This specimen includes other DNA sequences encoding the same CDR3. The V and J genes are TRBV30 and TRBJ1-3; D is possibly TRBD1 (6 bases). The CDR3 has 14 amino acids. V lost 1 base and J 4 bases, leaving 11 bases between the germline ends. CDR1 is GTSNPN and CDR2 is SVGIG in the germline V gene (reference sequence). In DNA, the CDR3 is TGTGCCTGGAGTGGGCAGGGGTCCGGAAACACCATATATTTT. Residues: CAWSGQGSGNTIYF.

The chain combines TRBV5-1 with TRBJ2-7; 9 positions match TRBD1. Germline V lookup: CDR1 SGHRS, CDR2 YFSETQ. The trim removed 4 bases at V and 5 bases at J, leaving 4 bases unmatched. The CDR3 consists of 13 residues. CDR3 sequence: CASSQQGANEQYF. CDR3 sequence (DNA): TGCGCCAGCAGCCAACAGGGGGCAAACGAGCAGTACTTC.

The chain has TRBV11-3 and TRBJ2-5; TRBD2 is a possible D gene (6 bases). The CDR3 totals 15 residues. V lost 5 bases and J 2 bases, leaving 15 bases between the germline ends. Germline lookup yields CDR1 SGHNT and CDR2 YENEEA. The CDR3 is CASSLFAGRQETQYF. The CDR3 DNA follows: TGTGCCAGCAGCCTCTTTGCGGGGCGACAAGAGACCCAGTACTTC.

The genes are TRBV19 and TRBJ2-7; TRBD2 matches 10 bases. The V gene's germline CDR1 is LNHDA and CDR2 SQIVND (reference sequence). With V trimmed by 0 bases and J by 3 bases, 11 bases remained unmatched. This CDR3 region has 18 residues. This CDR3 is CASSIDYLIAGGYYEQYF. As DNA, the CDR3 is TGTGCCAGTAGTATAGACTACCTAATAGCGGGGGGATACTACGAGCAGTACTTC.

This chain uses TRBV19 with TRBJ1-5, with 11 bases that match TRBD1. The CDR3 contains 14 residues. Germline-derived CDR1 and CDR2 are LNHDA and SQIVND (reference sequence). Germline trimming cut 5 bases from V and 5 bases from J; bases unmatched to any gene: 2. In DNA form, the CDR3 reads TGTGCCAGTAGTGGGACAGGGGGGGATCAGCCCCAGCATTTT. Translation gives CASSGTGGDQPQHF.